This entry lists 30 T cell receptor beta chains sequenced from one sample in a study of T-cell reconstitution after alpha-beta-depleted transplantation in children. Unique molecular identifiers tagged the TCRbeta library. TCRdb passed the PCR reads through MiXCR, listing each CDR3 protein once. Altogether around 480,000 distinct CDR3 sequences are present, about 31% being singletons, with the ten largest covering around 2.4%. The material sequenced was PBMCs from the stem cell graft donor, taken from the stem cell graft. Receptor source: a human donor who donated a stem cell graft to a child with aplastic anemia.

V gene TRBV4-3 combines with J gene TRBJ1-2; D uncertain. Trimming took 4 bases from V and 2 from J, leaving 14 bases between them. CDR3 length: 15 amino acids. Germline CDR1 LGHNA, CDR2 YSLEER. This CDR3 reads CASSPSAVTNYGYTF. The CDR3, as DNA: TGCGCCAGCAGCCCCTCGGCAGTCACAAACTATGGCTACACCTTC.

The table lists this clonotype with a count of one. DNA of the CDR3: TGCAGTGCTGCACATCCAGATGGCTACACCTTC. Translation gives CSAAHPDGYTF. This chain joins TRBV20-1 and TRBJ1-2; D gene uncertain. The CDR3 totals 11 residues. Germline V lookup: CDR1 DFQATT, CDR2 SNEGSKA (reference sequence). The V end was cut by 5 bases, the J end by 6 bases, with 10 bases between.

In this sample, this clonotype turned up many times. The rearrangement joins TRBV20-1 to TRBJ1-1, with D uncertain. V was shortened by 0 bases and J by 5 bases, with 10 bases between the two germline ends. There are 13 residues in the CDR3. Germline V gene lookup returns CDR1 DFQATT and CDR2 SNEGSKA (reference sequence). The CDR3 protein is CSAREDEVTEAFF. CDR3 in DNA: TGCAGTGCTAGAGAGGACGAGGTGACTGAAGCTTTCTTT.

The table lists this clonotype with a few counts. This chain links TRBV29-1 with TRBJ2-3; no clear D gene. The V and J ends lost 4 bases and 6 bases respectively, with 14 bases between them. The CDR3 loop spans 13 amino acids. CDR1 is SQVTM, CDR2 ANQGSEA, per germline. This chain's CDR3 is CSVGVYEPDTQYF. The CDR3, as DNA: TGCAGCGTTGGAGTGTACGAGCCCGATACGCAGTATTTT.

This clonotype was recorded many times. The chain joins TRBV7-9 to TRBJ1-1; D ambiguous. This CDR3 has 13 amino acids. V was clipped by 4 bases and J by 4 bases, with 10 bases between them. Germline CDR1 and CDR2: SEHNR and FQNEAQ (reference sequence). The DNA of the CDR3 is TGTGCCAGCAGCTCGCCCGGTAGCACTGAAGCTTTCTTT. Amino acids: CASSSPGSTEAFF.

This clonotype was seen only a few times. The CDR3 reads CASSLLPGGPQETQYF. CDR3 DNA: TGTGCCAGCAGTTTACTTCCAGGGGGTCCCCAAGAGACCCAGTACTTC. V usage is TRBV28 and J usage is TRBJ2-5; 7 positions match TRBD1. J gave up 1 base and V 2 bases, and 7 bases lay outside the gene matches. Germline V lookup: CDR1 MDHEN, CDR2 SYDVKM. The CDR3 sequence is 16 residues long. Complete variable domain (other parts from reference TRBV28 and TRBJ2-5): DVKVTQSSRYLVKRTGEKVFLECVQDMDHENMFWYRQDPGLGLRLIYFSYDVKMKEKGDIPEGYSVSREKKERFSLILESASTNQTSMYLCASSLLPGGPQETQYFGPGTRLLVL.

This clonotype came up a few times. The chain is built from TRBV5-5 and TRBJ2-2; D is possibly TRBD2 (6 bases). Trimming cost V 2 bases and J 1 base, with 18 bases left between them. The CDR3 length is 18 residues. Germline CDR1 reads SGHKS; CDR2 reads YYEKEE (reference sequence). CDR3 sequence: CASSFPLLIGGNTGELFF. CDR3 DNA: TGTGCCAGCAGCTTCCCATTACTGATCGGGGGGAACACCGGGGAGCTGTTTTTT.

The DNA of the CDR3 is TGTGCCAGCAGACTCGACAGGGCGGAGGAAAAACTGTTTTTT. Translated, it gives CASRLDRAEEKLFF. The rearrangement links TRBV28 to TRBJ1-4; 7 bases line up with TRBD1. This CDR3 is 14 amino acids long. The germline CDR1 and CDR2 sequences are MDHEN and SYDVKM. V trimming: 6 bases; J trimming: 8 bases; junction bases outside the gene matches: 9.

The V gene is TRBV12-3 or TRBV12-4, the J gene TRBJ1-1, with D tentatively TRBD1 (5 bases). The CDR3 is 12 residues long. V was clipped by 7 bases and J by 5 bases, with 11 bases between them. Here the CDR3 DNA reads TGTGCCAGCACCTCGGGACCAACTGAAGCTTTCTTT. Protein: CASTSGPTEAFF.

The J gene is TRBJ2-3, the V gene TRBV15; D unclear. There are 14 residues in the CDR3. V was trimmed by 0 bases and J by 1 base, leaving 5 bases between them. Germline V gives CDR1 LNHNV, CDR2 YYDKDF (reference sequence). CDR3 amino acids: CATSRESRTDTQYF. CDR3 coding DNA: TGTGCCACCAGCAGAGAATCTCGCACAGATACGCAGTATTTT.

The sample holds a few counts of this clonotype. The V gene is TRBV6-2 or TRBV6-3, the J gene TRBJ2-7, with a possible D match to TRBD1 (6 bases). The V end lost 6 bases, the J end lost 0 bases, and 9 bases lay between the germline ends. The CDR3 runs 13 residues. Germline-derived CDR1 and CDR2 are MNHEY and SVGEGT. The CDR3 protein is CASSWDNSYEQYF. Here the CDR3 DNA reads TGTGCCAGCAGCTGGGACAACTCCTACGAGCAGTACTTC.

The CDR3 region has the DNA TGTGCCAGCAGTTTAAGTCTCCGTAACACCATATATTTT. Encoded protein: CASSLSLRNTIYF. V and J are TRBV28 and TRBJ1-3; the D is unclear. The germline V gene encodes CDR1 MDHEN and CDR2 SYDVKM. V shed 2 bases and J shed 7 bases, with 9 bases lying between them. The CDR3 has 13 residues.

This clonotype has a count of ten or more. The chain employs TRBV7-8 and TRBJ2-7, with unresolved D. The V end lost 5 bases, the J end lost 3 bases, and 11 bases lay between the germline ends. The germline V gene encodes CDR1 SGHVS and CDR2 FQNEAQ. CDR3 length equals 13 residues. The DNA of the CDR3 is TGTGCCAGCAGCACCGGACCGAGCTACGAGCAGTACTTC. Amino acid sequence: CASSTGPSYEQYF.

The chain couples TRBV7-2 to TRBJ2-1; D not resolved. Germline CDR1 reads SGHTA; CDR2 reads FQGNSA. Trimming shortened V by 2 bases and J by 1 base, and 9 bases separated the two germline ends. The CDR3 runs to 15 residues. Here the CDR3 DNA reads TGTGCCAGCAGCTTACCCTTTAAATCCTACAATGAGCAGTTCTTC. It codes for CASSLPFKSYNEQFF.

The chain is built from TRBV20-1 and TRBJ1-5, with TRBD1 matching over 7 bases. The germline CDR1 and CDR2 sequences are DFQATT and SNEGSKA (reference sequence). This CDR3 contains 14 residues. The ends lost 2 bases at V and 3 bases at J; junction bases unmatched: 4. This CDR3 reads CSARTGAHNQPQHF. The CDR3, as DNA: TGCAGTGCTAGAACAGGGGCCCACAATCAGCCCCAGCATTTT.

This clonotype has a handful of counts. The gene calls are TRBV20-1 and TRBJ2-1; 7 nucleotides line up with TRBD2. The germline V gene encodes CDR1 DFQATT and CDR2 SNEGSKA (reference sequence). V shed 4 bases and J 7 bases; nucleotides not matched to a gene: 25. The length of the CDR3 is 19 residues. CDR3 amino acids: CSANGRGRAGRGRRNEQFF. CDR3 bases: TGCAGTGCTAACGGCCGCGGGCGCGCGGGGAGGGGAAGAAGGAATGAGCAGTTCTTC.

This clonotype turned up a few times. The CDR3 bases are TGTGCCTGTCAGGGGGATGCTGAAAAACTGTTTTTT. Translating it yields CACQGDAEKLFF. The chain is built from TRBV30 and TRBJ1-4; 7 positions match TRBD1. The CDR3 extends over 12 amino acids. The ends lost 6 bases at V and 7 bases at J; junction bases unmatched: 5. CDR1 is GTSNPN and CDR2 is SVGIG in the germline V gene (reference sequence).

Only a few counts were recorded for this clonotype. This chain connects TRBV6-5 to TRBJ1-6, with D tentatively TRBD1 (6 bases). Trimming cost V 5 bases and J 13 bases, with 18 bases left between them. Per the germline V gene, CDR1 is MNHEY and CDR2 is SVGAGI. CDR3 size: 14 residues. The CDR3 reads CASSLKGGTLPLHF. CDR3 sequence (DNA): TGTGCCAGCAGTCTCAAGGGGGGGACACTGCCCCTCCACTTT.

J is TRBJ2-1 and V is TRBV19; 7 bases are shared with TRBD2. The CDR3 totals 15 residues. Losses at the gene ends were 4 bases for V and 8 bases for J; bases not matched to a gene: 11. CDR1 and CDR2 from the germline V gene are LNHDA and SQIVND (reference sequence). In DNA, the CDR3 is TGTGCCAGTAGTACAGCCCTACTAGCGTTCGATGAGCAGTTCTTC. Protein product: CASSTALLAFDEQFF.

This clonotype occurred a few times. V is TRBV12-3 or TRBV12-4 and J is TRBJ1-1, with a possible D match to TRBD1 (6 bases). With 7 bases removed from V and 1 base from J, the gap between germline ends came to 16 bases. This CDR3 contains 15 residues. CDR3 DNA sequence: TGTGCCAGCACCCTAGGGGCACAGGGGAACACTGAAGCTTTCTTT. Translated, it gives CASTLGAQGNTEAFF.

V is TRBV6-1 and J is TRBJ2-7; 14 bases are a match to TRBD2. Trimming at V came to 5 bases and at J to 4 bases, leaving 7 bases not matched to a gene. This CDR3 is built from 16 residues. From germline, CDR1 is MNHNS and CDR2 SASEGT. The CDR3 DNA reads as TGTGCCAGCAGTAAGACTAGCGGGAGGGCCTCATACGAGCAGTACGTC. Translated: CASSKTSGRASYEQYV.

This clonotype was counted between two and nine times. CDR3 nucleotide sequence: TGCGCCAGCTCCCGACAGGGACGAGCTTTCTTT. Protein: CASSRQGRAFF. This chain joins TRBV5-1 and TRBJ1-1, with 7 bases that match TRBD1. The germline V gene encodes CDR1 SGHRS and CDR2 YFSETQ. The V gene end was trimmed by 7 bases and the J gene end by 10 bases; junction bases not matched to a gene: 7. CDR3 length: 11 residues.

The chain employs TRBV6-2 or TRBV6-3 and TRBJ2-1; TRBD2 matches 10 bases. The length of the CDR3 is 17 residues. V shed 5 bases and J 7 bases; nucleotides not matched to a gene: 14. Germline CDR1 and CDR2: MNHEY and SVGEGT. The CDR3 spells CASSQGSLAGAVNEQFF. DNA for the CDR3: TGTGCCAGCAGTCAGGGGTCGCTAGCGGGAGCGGTGAATGAGCAGTTCTTC.

This clonotype was picked up a small number of times. The CDR3 protein is CSVGTSAGELFF. Here the CDR3 DNA reads TGCAGCGTTGGGACATCGGCCGGGGAGCTGTTTTTT. V gene TRBV29-1 combines with J gene TRBJ2-2; D perhaps matches TRBD1 (5 bases). CDR3 size: 12 residues. V lost 4 bases and J lost 6, with 9 bases in between. Germline CDR1 is SQVTM and CDR2 is ANQGSEA.

The V call is TRBV18, the J call TRBJ1-6; D is unclear. Germline CDR1 is KGHSH and CDR2 is LQKENI. Trimming pared 2 bases from V and 7 bases from J, leaving 9 bases between. The CDR3 covers 14 residues. The chain's CDR3 is CASSPESTNSPLHF. CDR3 DNA: TGTGCCAGCTCACCAGAGTCCACGAATTCACCCCTCCACTTT.

The V gene is TRBV5-1, the J gene TRBJ1-1, with TRBD1 as a possible D gene (5 bases). Trimming stripped 4 bases from V and 1 base from J, with 14 bases between. The length of the CDR3 is 15 residues. Germline assignment: CDR1 SGHRS and CDR2 YFSETQ. CDR3 nucleotide sequence: TGCGCCAGCAGCCCGGACATTGTTAAGAACACTGAAGCTTTCTTT. As protein: CASSPDIVKNTEAFF. Based on the CDR3 plus reference TRBV5-1 and TRBJ1-1, the full variable domain is KAGVTQTPRYLIKTRGQQVTLSCSPISGHRSVSWYQQTPGQGLQFLFEYFSETQRNKGNFPGRFSGRQFSNSRSEMNVSTLELGDSALYLCASSPDIVKNTEAFFGQGTRLTVV.

To note about this clonotype: An end of the junction differs from the germline gene, which may be a read error. The chain has TRBV6-5 and TRBJ2-3; no definite D call. Germline lookup yields CDR1 MNHEY and CDR2 SVGAGI. The CDR3 covers 14 residues. The CDR3 DNA reads TGTGCCAGCAGTTACTCCCACAGCAAAGATACGCAGTATTTT. It encodes CASSYSHSKDTQYF.

The gene calls are TRBV28 and TRBJ2-1; 12 nucleotides align to TRBD2. With V trimmed by 6 bases and J by 5 bases, 5 bases remained unmatched. In germline, CDR1 is MDHEN, CDR2 SYDVKM. CDR3 length: 15 residues. The CDR3 loop reads CASSQGLAGHNEQFF. The CDR3 nucleotides are TGTGCCAGCAGCCAGGGACTAGCGGGCCACAATGAGCAGTTCTTC. Looking up the rest from reference TRBV28 and TRBJ2-1 gives the full variable domain: DVKVTQSSRYLVKRTGEKVFLECVQDMDHENMFWYRQDPGLGLRLIYFSYDVKMKEKGDIPEGYSVSREKKERFSLILESASTNQTSMYLCASSQGLAGHNEQFFGPGTRLTVL.

The chain links TRBV25-1 to TRBJ2-7; 9 nucleotides match TRBD1. CDR1 is MGHDK, CDR2 SYGVNS, per germline. The CDR3 is 14 amino acids. V dropped 9 bases and J dropped 2; count of bases not matched to a gene: 8. CDR3 bases: TGTGCCAGTGAACCGGGACAGGGAACCTACGAGCAGTACTTC. Translation gives CASEPGQGTYEQYF.

The chain couples TRBV4-3 to TRBJ1-5, with D uncertain. This CDR3 is 14 amino acids long. The germline CDR1 and CDR2 sequences are LGHNA and YSLEER. V lost 1 base, J lost 7 bases, and 11 bases lay in between. CDR3 coding DNA: TGCGCCAGCAGCCAAGCGCCGGCCGAACAGCCCCAGCATTTT. Amino acids: CASSQAPAEQPQHF.